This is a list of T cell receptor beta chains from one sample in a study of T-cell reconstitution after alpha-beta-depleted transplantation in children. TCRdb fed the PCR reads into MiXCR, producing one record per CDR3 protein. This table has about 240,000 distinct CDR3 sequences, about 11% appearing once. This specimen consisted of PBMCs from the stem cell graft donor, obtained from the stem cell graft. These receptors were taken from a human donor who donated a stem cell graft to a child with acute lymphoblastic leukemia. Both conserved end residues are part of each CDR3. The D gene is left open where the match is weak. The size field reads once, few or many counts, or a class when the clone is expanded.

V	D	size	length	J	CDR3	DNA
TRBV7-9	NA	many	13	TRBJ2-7	CASSLSGAEEQYF	TGTGCCAGCAGCTTATCGGGGGCGGAAGAGCAGTACTTC
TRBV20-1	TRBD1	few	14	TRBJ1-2	CSAPRQGRTYGYTF	TGCAGTGCCCCCAGACAGGGAAGGACCTATGGCTACACCTTC
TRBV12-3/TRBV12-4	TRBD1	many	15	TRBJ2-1	CASSFWDRAGNEQFF	TGTGCCAGCAGTTTCTGGGACAGGGCGGGGAATGAGCAGTTCTTC
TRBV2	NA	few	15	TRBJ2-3	CASSDPLGGTDTQYF	TGTGCCAGCAGTGATCCCCTAGGAGGCACAGATACGCAGTATTTT
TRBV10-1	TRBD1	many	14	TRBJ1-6	CASSESTGPSPLHF	TGCGCCAGCAGTGAGTCGACAGGGCCTTCACCCCTCCACTTT
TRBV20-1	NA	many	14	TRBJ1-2	CSAGGDRLLYGYTF	TGCAGTGCTGGAGGGGACCGACTGCTCTATGGCTACACCTTC
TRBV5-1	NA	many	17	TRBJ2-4	CASSPGQWAVAKNIQYF	TGCGCCAGCAGCCCAGGACAGTGGGCCGTAGCCAAAAACATTCAGTACTTC
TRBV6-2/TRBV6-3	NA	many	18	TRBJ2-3	CASTLLYEGLLKRDTQYF	TGTGCCAGCACCCTCCTGTACGAGGGCCTACTAAAGAGGGATACGCAGTATTTT
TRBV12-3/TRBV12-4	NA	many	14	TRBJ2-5	CASSPRTGGETQYF	TGTGCCAGCAGTCCGCGGACGGGTGGGGAGACCCAGTACTTC
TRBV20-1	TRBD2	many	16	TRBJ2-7	CSARGLDRGGRDEQYF	TGCAGTGCTAGAGGATTGGACCGGGGGGGGCGCGACGAGCAGTACTTC